The present T cell receptor (beta chain) was sequenced within a study of cytomegalovirus exposure and HLA in healthy donors. Background on the study: Early on, a data release was issued that held about 85 million unique TCRs from HLA-typed donors. Overall study findings and caveats: A few chains linked to CMV were shown in vitro to be specific for CMV antigens. Near-uniform donor sequencing depth was presumed by presence/absence analyses.

PCR involved 60 Vbeta and 13 Jbeta primers. Some clones are missing from TCRdb's copy, which holds only in-frame ones; the method was immunoSEQ multiplex PCR. The data contain around 140,000 clones, over 65% of them seen just once; the ten biggest clones take up approximately 1.4%. Trimming took 7 bases from V and 5 from J, leaving 14 bases between them. Germline CDR1 reads SGHVS; CDR2 reads FQNEAQ. CDR3 length: 14 residues. On this clone itself: Its specificity is not known.

J is TRBJ2-2 and V is TRBV7-8; a possible D gene is TRBD2 (6 bases). What was sequenced was PBMCs. The receptor's source is a man in his forties in good health and CMV-seronegative. The CDR3 DNA sequence: TGTGCCAGCACCAAGGATGGGAGGACCGGGGAGCTGTTTTTT. Translating gives CASTKDGRTGELFF.